This entry concerns a single TCR beta chain. Germline CDR1 reads LGHDT; CDR2 reads YNNKEL (reference sequence). The CDR3 has 16 amino acids. The J segment lost 5 bases and the V segment lost 2 bases, leaving 7 bases of the junction unmatched. Libraries were prepared by immunoSEQ multiplex PCR; TCRdb keeps only in-frame clonotypes and omits some of them. The table shows a few hundred thousand clones, with around 90% occurring only once. The data were taken from a study of blood T cell repertoires in COVID-19. For the study at large: The United States, Italy and Spain supplied acute and convalescent COVID-19 samples. Nucleic acid was either cDNA or gDNA, and it came from T cells, B-cell-depleted T cells, or PBMCs.

The origin of this receptor is a woman between 40 and 55 years old with acute or convalescent COVID-19. Sequencing was performed on peripheral blood. The J gene is TRBJ2-2, the V gene TRBV3-1 (or the pseudogene TRBV3-2), with TRBD1 matching 8 bases. The CDR3 coding sequence is TGTGCCAGCAGCCAATACAGGGGGATTGGGACCGGGGAGCTGTTTTTT. This codes for CASSQYRGIGTGELFF.